This T cell receptor beta chain was found in a study of T cells after yellow fever vaccination. Findings of the study overall: Primary-vaccination clones mostly resurfaced post-booster (just under 98% CD4, about 87% CD8).

Germline values: CDR1 SGHRS, CDR2 YFSETQ. V was trimmed by 2 bases and J by 7 bases, leaving 6 bases between them. The CDR3 is 11 amino acids. Via MiXCR, TCRdb re-called the 5' RACE reads, giving one row per CDR3 protein. The sample has around 310,000 distinct CDR3 sequences; around 4% are singletons. This clonotype was counted many times. Its specificity is not known. The origin of this receptor is a man aged 18 to 29 who received the YFV17D yellow fever vaccine. This sample comprised PBMCs, obtained on the day of the yellow fever booster vaccination. The chain joins TRBV5-1 to TRBJ1-1; weak D call: TRBD1 (5 bases). CDR3 amino acids: CASSLDSEAFF. CDR3 DNA sequence: TGCGCCAGCAGCTTAGACAGTGAAGCTTTCTTT.